This T cell receptor (beta chain) was captured by sequencing in a study of cytomegalovirus exposure and HLA in healthy donors. Study-level background: The same platform as the approximately 730 first-cohort repertoires was used for the 90 to 150 validation repertoires, a later analysis reported.

For this clone: Antigen specificity is unknown.

Trimming stripped 4 bases from V and 6 bases from J, with 12 bases between. Germline values: CDR1 SNHLY, CDR2 FYNNEI. The CDR3 runs 13 residues. The assay was immunoSEQ multiplex PCR, and TCRdb's table has in-frame clones only and misses some. This table has 120,000 to 150,000 clones, around 90% appearing once. Study-level points and caveats: Subsequent analysis showed first-cohort TCR clusters tending to co-occur in some 110 validation repertoires.

The donors were members of the roughly 120-subject validation cohort (separate from the roughly 700-subject first cohort). The receptor was derived from a woman between 18 and 29 years old in good health and CMV-seropositive. Sequencing was performed on PBMCs. V is TRBV2 and J is TRBJ1-1; the D gene is possibly TRBD1 (6 bases). The CDR3 is CASSGQGSSEAFF. The CDR3 DNA is TGTGCCAGCAGTGGCCAGGGGAGCTCTGAAGCTTTCTTT.